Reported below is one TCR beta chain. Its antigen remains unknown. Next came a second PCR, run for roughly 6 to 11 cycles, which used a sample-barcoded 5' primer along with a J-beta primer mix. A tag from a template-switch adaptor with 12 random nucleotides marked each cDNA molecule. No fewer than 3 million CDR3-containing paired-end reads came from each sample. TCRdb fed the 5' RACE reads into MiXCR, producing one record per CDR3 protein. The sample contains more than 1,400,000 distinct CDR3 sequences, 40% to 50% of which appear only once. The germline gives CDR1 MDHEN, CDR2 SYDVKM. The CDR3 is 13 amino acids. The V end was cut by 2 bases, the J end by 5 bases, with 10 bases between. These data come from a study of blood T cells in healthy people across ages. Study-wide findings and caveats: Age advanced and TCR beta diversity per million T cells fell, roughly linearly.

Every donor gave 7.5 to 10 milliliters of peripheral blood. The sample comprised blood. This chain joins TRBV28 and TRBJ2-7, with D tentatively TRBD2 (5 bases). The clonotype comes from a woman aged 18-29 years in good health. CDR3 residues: CASSLDYSDEQYF. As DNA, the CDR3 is TGTGCCAGCAGTTTAGACTATTCCGACGAGCAGTACTTC. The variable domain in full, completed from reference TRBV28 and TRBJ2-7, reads DVKVTQSSRYLVKRTGEKVFLECVQDMDHENMFWYRQDPGLGLRLIYFSYDVKMKEKGDIPEGYSVSREKKERFSLILESASTNQTSMYLCASSLDYSDEQYFGPGTRLTVT.